What follows are 29 T cell receptor beta chains derived from one specimen sequenced in a study of T-cell memory formation after mild COVID-19. In TCRdb, the 5' RACE reads were re-called with MiXCR into one record per CDR3 protein. The repertoire holds about 560,000 distinct CDR3 sequences, with more than 15% as singletons. Input material: PBMCs or a T cell subset sorted from them (not recorded which). The origin of the receptors is an adult woman who had mild COVID-19 (a few samples of this study predate the infection). Cell type and time point are not known.

The chain carries TRBV19 and TRBJ1-1; 8 nucleotides match TRBD1. Trimming removed 7 bases from V and 0 bases from J; junction bases left unmatched: 1. The germline CDR1 and CDR2 sequences are LNHDA and SQIVND (reference sequence). The CDR3 contains 13 residues. CDR3 bases: TGTGCCAGTATGACAGGGGTGAACACTGAAGCTTTCTTT. Protein product: CASMTGVNTEAFF.

The table lists this clonotype with a few counts. This chain links TRBV14 with TRBJ2-1; 9 nucleotides line up with TRBD2. Germline trimming cut 8 bases from V and 4 bases from J; bases unmatched to any gene: 6. The CDR3 extends over 14 amino acids. The germline V gene has CDR1 SGHDN and CDR2 FVKESK. The CDR3 region has the DNA TGTGCCAGCGCGGGGGGGGGATCTTACAATGAGCAGTTCTTC. This codes for CASAGGGSYNEQFF.

This clonotype was found a few times. The chain joins TRBV6-4 to TRBJ2-1; 7 bases match TRBD2. V shed 8 bases, J shed 3 bases, and the junction held 13 bases outside the gene matches. Germline V gene lookup returns CDR1 MRHNA and CDR2 SNTAGT. This CDR3 is built from 16 residues. The CDR3 here is CASGPGGGYLYNEQFF. In nucleotides, the CDR3 is TGTGCCAGCGGCCCAGGCGGGGGATATCTCTACAATGAGCAGTTCTTC.

The gene calls are TRBV7-2 and TRBJ2-7, with D uncertain. V shed 4 bases and J shed 0 bases, with 13 bases lying between them. CDR1 is SGHTA and CDR2 is FQGNSA in the germline V gene. The CDR3 totals 15 residues. This CDR3 is CASSSRTQSSYEQYF. The CDR3 nucleotides read TGTGCCAGCAGCTCCCGGACGCAGAGCTCCTACGAGCAGTACTTC. The full variable domain, with the rest looked up from reference TRBV7-2 and TRBJ2-7, is GAGVSQSPSNKVTEKGKDVELRCDPISGHTALYWYRQSLGQGLEFLIYFQGNSAPDKSGLPSDRFSAERTGGSVSTLTIQRTQQEDSAVYLCASSSRTQSSYEQYFGPGTRLTVT.

This clonotype was counted between two and nine times. This chain joins TRBV6-2 or TRBV6-3 and TRBJ2-3; tentative D call: TRBD2 (6 bases). The germline V gene has CDR1 MNHEY and CDR2 SVGEGT. The V end lost 5 bases, the J end lost 7 bases, and 13 bases lay between the germline ends. The CDR3 contains 13 residues. The CDR3 bases are TGTGCCAGCAGTCGAACGGGGGTAAATACGCAGTATTTT. Its protein is CASSRTGVNTQYF.

The chain has TRBV27 and TRBJ1-6; TRBD1 matches at 7 bases. V shed 7 bases, J shed 7 bases, and the junction held 10 bases outside the gene matches. The CDR3 is 15 residues long. Germline assignment: CDR1 MNHEY and CDR2 SMNVEV (reference sequence). The CDR3 is CASTLVGRGNSPLHF. The CDR3 DNA follows: TGTGCCAGCACCCTGGTGGGCAGGGGGAATTCACCCCTCCACTTT.

The table lists this clonotype with a few counts. V gene TRBV5-1 combines with J gene TRBJ2-3, with 11 bases lining up with TRBD2. The CDR3 contains 17 residues. V was clipped by 5 bases and J by 6 bases; unmatched bases: 14. Germline V lookup: CDR1 SGHRS, CDR2 YFSETQ. CDR3 sequence reads: CASRTGITSGGRDTQYF. The CDR3 bases are TGCGCCAGCAGGACAGGAATAACTAGCGGGGGAAGGGATACGCAGTATTTT.

This clonotype has only a few counts. The V gene is TRBV11-3, the J gene TRBJ2-1; 8 bases agree with TRBD1. The CDR3 totals 17 residues. Germline V gives CDR1 SGHNT, CDR2 YENEEA. The trim removed 5 bases at V and 7 bases at J, leaving 16 bases unmatched. The CDR3 is CASSQGTGGFRWNEQFF. The CDR3 nucleotides read TGTGCCAGCAGCCAAGGGACAGGCGGTTTTCGTTGGAATGAGCAGTTCTTC. Full variable domain (missing parts from reference TRBV11-3 and TRBJ2-1): EAGVVQSPRYKIIEKKQPVAFWCNPISGHNTLYWYLQNLGQGPELLIRYENEEAVDDSQLPKDRFSAERLKGVDSTLKIQPAELGDSAVYLCASSQGTGGFRWNEQFFGPGTRLTVL.

The chain links TRBV19 to TRBJ1-1; 8 bases line up with TRBD1. Germline V gene data show CDR1 as LNHDA and CDR2 as SQIVND (reference sequence). With V trimmed by 3 bases and J by 5 bases, 8 bases remained unmatched. The CDR3 is 15 amino acids. The CDR3 DNA reads as TGTGCCAGTAGTATCCGGACAGGGCAAGGGACTGAAGCTTTCTTT. The encoded protein is CASSIRTGQGTEAFF.

This clonotype was counted a few times. V gene TRBV7-4 combines with J gene TRBJ1-1; D might be TRBD1 (5 bases). Germline lookup yields CDR1 SGHVT and CDR2 SQSDAQ. The CDR3 runs to 16 residues. V was shortened by 5 bases and J by 2 bases, with 18 bases between the two germline ends. The CDR3 loop is CASSHTEEGPNTEAFF. For the CDR3, the DNA is TGTGCCAGCAGCCATACGGAGGAGGGACCTAACACTGAAGCTTTCTTT. Complete variable domain (other parts from reference TRBV7-4 and TRBJ1-1): GAGVSQSPRYKVAKRGRDVALRCDSISGHVTLYWYRQTLGQGSEVLTYSQSDAQRDKSGRPSGRFSAERPERSVSTLKIQRTEQGDSAVYLCASSHTEEGPNTEAFFGQGTRLTVV.

This chain connects TRBV6-5 to TRBJ1-1; 8 bases are shared with TRBD1. With 5 bases clipped from V and 0 bases from J, the junction kept 11 bases outside the gene matches. The germline V gene encodes CDR1 MNHEY and CDR2 SVGAGI. The CDR3 sequence is 17 residues long. This CDR3 reads CASSPKGQGYLNTEAFF. In DNA, the CDR3 is TGTGCCAGCAGTCCTAAAGGACAGGGCTACTTGAACACTGAAGCTTTCTTT.

This clonotype was recorded a few times. The chain recombines TRBV3-1 with TRBJ2-6; 7 bases agree with TRBD1. Germline assignment: CDR1 LGHDT and CDR2 YNNKEL (reference sequence). The junction had 8 bases not matched to a gene; V was cut back by 2 bases and J by 1 base. The CDR3 has 18 amino acids. The DNA for the CDR3 is TGTGCCAGCAGCCAACAGGGCGAGGGGGCATCTGGGGCCAACGTCCTGACTTTC. This translates into CASSQQGEGASGANVLTF.

The chain carries TRBV10-3 and TRBJ2-3; possible D gene TRBD2, 6 bases. CDR1 is ENHRY and CDR2 is SYGVKD in the germline V gene. The CDR3 is 13 amino acids. V dropped 10 bases and J dropped 2 bases, with 13 bases sitting between them. The CDR3: CATHPGDTDTQYF. The CDR3 DNA is TGTGCCACCCATCCGGGGGACACAGATACGCAGTATTTT.

The genes are TRBV5-1 and TRBJ1-4; D call uncertain. Looked up from germline, CDR1 is SGHRS and CDR2 is YFSETQ. This CDR3 is built from 12 residues. V was cut by 7 bases and J by 4 bases, with 8 bases left in between. CDR3 in DNA: TGCGCCAGCGCACAGAATAATGAAAAACTGTTTTTT. Amino acids: CASAQNNEKLFF.

The rearrangement joins TRBV4-1 to TRBJ1-2, with 9 bases aligning to TRBD1. Per germline, CDR1 MGHRA and CDR2 YSYEKL. The CDR3 runs to 15 residues. V was pared by 0 bases and J by 6 bases, with 5 bases of the junction left unmatched. CDR3 coding DNA: TGCGCCAGCAGCCAAGACCGGACAGGGGACGATGGCTACACCTTC. Its translation is CASSQDRTGDDGYTF.

This clonotype turned up a few times. CDR3 DNA sequence: TGCAGCGTTGTTTTAGCTAGGCGGGCTCGAAACGAGCAGTACTTC. This encodes CSVVLARRARNEQYF. The chain links TRBV29-1 to TRBJ2-7, with a weak D call TRBD2 (5 bases). Germline values: CDR1 SQVTM, CDR2 ANQGSEA. V lost 4 bases, J lost 5 bases, and 21 bases lay in between. CDR3 length equals 15 residues.

The gene calls are TRBV12-3 or TRBV12-4 and TRBJ1-1; the D is unclear. V lost 4 bases, J lost 10 bases, and 13 bases lay in between. The CDR3 is 12 amino acids. The CDR3 DNA reads as TGTGCCAGCAGTTCCGGGTCCTCGAGAGCTTTCTTT. Its translation: CASSSGSSRAFF.

This clonotype was observed a handful of times. This chain joins TRBV6-5 and TRBJ1-1; a possible D gene is TRBD1 (5 bases). From germline, CDR1 is MNHEY and CDR2 SVGAGI. V gave up 6 bases and J gave up 1 base, with 9 bases separating them. This CDR3 region has 13 residues. CDR3 region: CASRKGANTEAFF. CDR3 DNA sequence: TGTGCCAGCAGGAAAGGGGCGAACACTGAAGCTTTCTTT.

This clonotype was picked up a small number of times. This rearrangement joins TRBV24-1 to TRBJ2-1; TRBD1 might be the D (5 bases). CDR3 length: 16 amino acids. Germline assignment: CDR1 KGHDR and CDR2 SFDVKD. Trimming removed 4 bases at V and 4 bases at J, with 16 bases between. As DNA, the CDR3 is TGTGCCACCAGTGAACCGGACACATCATCGTACAATGAGCAGTTCTTC. Amino acid sequence: CATSEPDTSSYNEQFF.

This clonotype was picked up a small number of times. The chain carries TRBV6-1 and TRBJ1-2; D is possibly TRBD1 (6 bases). Trimming removed 1 base from V and 4 bases from J, with 19 bases in between. This CDR3 has 17 amino acids. Per germline, CDR1 MNHNS and CDR2 SASEGT. CDR3 nucleotides: TGTGCCAGCAGTGAAGTGGGGGGGGCGAGTCTAGGCTATGGCTACACCTTC. Protein sequence: CASSEVGGASLGYGYTF.

The J gene is TRBJ1-5, the V gene TRBV7-2; 8 bases map to TRBD1. The CDR3 is made up of 13 amino acids. CDR1 is SGHTA and CDR2 is FQGNSA in the germline V gene. Unmatched junction bases numbered 3, after V lost 4 bases and J lost 7 bases. The CDR3 here is CASSSTGDQPQHF. In DNA form, the CDR3 reads TGTGCCAGCAGCTCGACAGGGGACCAGCCCCAGCATTTT.

This clonotype was seen a handful of times. The rearrangement links TRBV20-1 to TRBJ2-2; perhaps TRBD2 as D (6 bases). The CDR3 extends over 15 amino acids. Germline values: CDR1 DFQATT, CDR2 SNEGSKA (reference sequence). V was clipped by 3 bases and J by 5 bases, with 16 bases between them. The CDR3 region has the DNA TGCAGTGCTAGTGCCGCCGGGACTCCTACCGGGGAGCTGTTTTTT. This translates into CSASAAGTPTGELFF.

This clonotype was found once. The chain joins TRBV6-5 to TRBJ1-1; 9 positions agree with TRBD1. With 5 bases clipped from V and 1 base from J, the junction kept 5 bases outside the gene matches. The CDR3 length is 15 residues. In germline, CDR1 is MNHEY, CDR2 SVGAGI. The CDR3 here is CASSGGQGRNTEAFF. CDR3 DNA: TGTGCCAGCAGTGGGGGACAGGGACGGAACACTGAAGCTTTCTTT.

This clonotype has at least ten counts. The rearrangement uses TRBV3-1 and TRBJ2-5; D perhaps matches TRBD2 (5 bases). Germline CDR1 and CDR2: LGHDT and YNNKEL (reference sequence). The CDR3 sequence is 14 residues long. Trimming stripped 4 bases from V and 1 base from J, with 10 bases between. The CDR3 nucleotides are TGTGCCAGCAGCCGGAGCGGACTCCAAGAGACCCAGTACTTC. This encodes CASSRSGLQETQYF.

This clonotype was seen repeatedly, ten times or more. V and J are TRBV24-1 and TRBJ2-1; D perhaps matches TRBD1 (7 bases). CDR3 length equals 16 residues. CDR1 is KGHDR and CDR2 is SFDVKD in the germline V gene. The ends were cut back, 5 bases at V and 2 bases at J, with 15 bases in the middle. The CDR3 reads CATSVRGVKTYNEQFF. As DNA, the CDR3 is TGTGCCACCAGTGTCAGGGGGGTTAAGACCTACAATGAGCAGTTCTTC.

The chain couples TRBV10-3 to TRBJ1-1; possibly TRBD1 for D (6 bases). The germline gives CDR1 ENHRY, CDR2 SYGVKD. The CDR3 has 14 amino acids. V lost 8 bases to trimming and J lost 2 bases, with 15 bases between them. CDR3 protein: CAIGLTGPNTEAFF. DNA for the CDR3: TGTGCCATCGGATTGACAGGTCCCAACACTGAAGCTTTCTTT.

Remarks on this clonotype: The junction and the germline gene differ at one end; a read error may be behind it. V gene TRBV9 combines with J gene TRBJ2-1, with TRBD2 identical over 8 bases. This CDR3 is 12 amino acids long. Germline assignment: CDR1 SGDLS and CDR2 YYNGEE. The CDR3 sequence is CASSALDGRGVF. In DNA form, the CDR3 reads TGTGCCAGCAGCGCACTAGACGGGAGGGGAGTCTTC.

This clonotype was detected a few times. The chain couples TRBV7-9 to TRBJ2-3, with TRBD1 matching over 7 bases. This CDR3 contains 16 residues. V shed 1 base, J shed 4 bases, and the junction held 8 bases outside the gene matches. Germline CDR1 and CDR2: SEHNR and FQNEAQ (reference sequence). CDR3 in amino acids: CASSLEPDRAADTQYF. CDR3 DNA: TGTGCCAGCAGCTTAGAACCAGACAGGGCTGCAGATACGCAGTATTTT. Full variable domain (outside the CDR3, taken from reference TRBV7-9 and TRBJ2-3): DTGVSQNPRHKITKRGQNVTFRCDPISEHNRLYWYRQTLGQGPEFLTYFQNEAQLEKSRLLSDRFSAERPKGSFSTLEIQRTEQGDSAMYLCASSLEPDRAADTQYFGPGTRLTVL.

Only a few counts were recorded for this clonotype. The V gene is TRBV6-6, the J gene TRBJ2-2, with D possibly being TRBD2 (7 bases). The CDR3 runs to 17 residues. Germline V gene data show CDR1 as MNHNY and CDR2 as SVGAGI (reference sequence). Deletions cut 0 bases from V and 5 bases from J, with 16 bases between. CDR3 sequence reads: CASSYSRGRGGTGELFF. The CDR3 coding sequence is TGTGCCAGCAGTTACTCGAGGGGGAGGGGAGGGACCGGGGAGCTGTTTTTT.